These 28 T cell receptor beta chains originate from one sample sequenced in a study of blood T cell repertoires in COVID-19. Only in-frame clones appear in the TCRdb table, and some are missing; sequencing was by immunoSEQ multiplex PCR. The sample lists hundreds of thousands of clones, 86% seen once, with approximately 1.4% in the top ten. Sequencing was done on a sample of peripheral blood. All receptors come from a woman aged 30 to 39 with active or convalescent COVID-19.

The chain joins TRBV2 to TRBJ1-1, with a possible D match to TRBD1 (6 bases). V was cut by 6 bases and J by 10 bases, with 15 bases left in between. The CDR3 is made up of 12 amino acids. Germline-derived CDR1 and CDR2 are SNHLY and FYNNEI. The DNA for the CDR3 is TGTGCCAGCAGGGCTTACAGGGTCACAGCTTTCTTT. Amino acid sequence: CASRAYRVTAFF.

The chain uses TRBV5-4 and TRBJ2-7; D not certain. The V end was cut by 0 bases, the J end by 3 bases, with 7 bases between. Germline loops: CDR1 SGHNT, CDR2 YYREEE (reference sequence). The CDR3 sequence is 13 residues long. The CDR3 DNA reads as TGTGCCAGCAGCTTGGACAGAATCTACGAGCAGTACTTC. Its translation: CASSLDRIYEQYF.

V gene TRBV5-6 combines with J gene TRBJ1-6; unclear D gene. Trimming removed 3 bases at V and 0 bases at J, with 10 bases between. The CDR3 runs to 16 residues. Germline CDR1 and CDR2: SGHDT and YYEEEE. CDR3 sequence reads: CASSSSTLSYNSPLHF. Here the CDR3 DNA reads TGTGCCAGCAGCTCCTCGACACTCTCCTATAATTCACCCCTCCACTTT.

This clone was detected once. The V call is TRBV6-5, the J call TRBJ1-2, with 7 positions matching TRBD1. J lost 5 bases, V lost 6 bases, and 9 bases had no gene match. The CDR3 contains 14 residues. The V gene's germline CDR1 is MNHEY and CDR2 SVGAGI. CDR3 protein: CASSWDSAGYGYTF. The CDR3, as DNA: TGTGCCAGCAGCTGGGACAGCGCTGGGTATGGCTACACCTTC.

J is TRBJ2-7 and V is TRBV14, with 9 bases identical to TRBD1. Germline V lookup: CDR1 SGHDN, CDR2 FVKESK. Losses at the gene ends were 2 bases for V and 6 bases for J; bases not matched to a gene: 5. CDR3 length: 14 residues. The CDR3 reads CASSQMDRGSEQYF. CDR3 coding DNA: TGTGCCAGCAGCCAAATGGACAGGGGAAGCGAGCAGTACTTC.

This clone has a single count. The V and J genes are TRBV29-1 and TRBJ1-1, with no clear D. Germline V lookup: CDR1 SQVTM, CDR2 ANQGSEA. Trimming took off 5 bases at V and 0 bases at J, with 10 bases between the two ends. The CDR3 contains 13 residues. The CDR3 here is CSVRSLVNTEAFF. The CDR3 nucleotides are TGCAGCGTTCGTAGCCTAGTGAACACTGAAGCTTTCTTT.

This clone has just a few counts. The genes are TRBV18 and TRBJ1-5; 9 positions match TRBD1. V lost 2 bases and J lost 5; bases outside the gene matches: 4. In germline, CDR1 is KGHSH, CDR2 LQKENI. The CDR3 has 15 residues. The CDR3 nucleotides are TGTGCCAGCTCACCAACAGGGGGCGGCTATCAGCCCCAGCATTTT. Amino acid sequence: CASSPTGGGYQPQHF.

The chain joins TRBV5-1 to TRBJ2-1; 7 nucleotides agree with TRBD2. The V gene end was trimmed by 2 bases and the J gene end by 9 bases; junction bases not matched to a gene: 14. Germline CDR1 and CDR2: SGHRS and YFSETQ. The CDR3 runs to 16 residues. In DNA, the CDR3 is TGCGCCAGCAGCTTTGAGGGCGGGGGAAGTGCGGGTGAGCAGTTCTTC. This sequence encodes CASSFEGGGSAGEQFF.

The chain joins TRBV2 to TRBJ2-5; 10 bases fit TRBD1. With V trimmed by 3 bases and J by 1 base, 5 bases remained unmatched. CDR1 and CDR2 (germline): SNHLY, FYNNEI. The CDR3 totals 16 residues. CDR3 protein: CASSEIGTGAQETQYF. CDR3 bases: TGTGCCAGCAGTGAGATCGGGACAGGGGCCCAAGAGACCCAGTACTTC.

J is TRBJ2-1 and V is TRBV4-1, with D possibly matching TRBD2 (6 bases). CDR1 and CDR2 (germline): MGHRA, YSYEKL. V lost 4 bases and J lost 6, with 16 bases in between. The CDR3 extends over 15 amino acids. In DNA, the CDR3 is TGCGCCAGCAGCCCCGTGGGGCGGGGTGGCAATGAGCAGTTCTTC. This encodes CASSPVGRGGNEQFF.

This clone was observed a single time. The rearrangement uses TRBV5-1 and TRBJ2-1; 9 bases fit TRBD2. This CDR3 has 17 residues. V was clipped by 0 bases and J by 4 bases; unmatched bases: 8. Germline lookup yields CDR1 SGHRS and CDR2 YFSETQ. The CDR3: CASSLAGSGGPYNEQFF. The CDR3 DNA reads as TGCGCCAGCAGCTTGGCCGGGAGCGGGGGGCCGTACAATGAGCAGTTCTTC.

The rearrangement joins TRBV16 to TRBJ1-4, with 10 nucleotides matching TRBD1. This CDR3 spans 14 amino acids. The ends lost 8 bases at V and 7 bases at J; junction bases unmatched: 7. Germline assignment: CDR1 KGHSY and CDR2 FQNENV. The CDR3 reads CASRTGGNTEKLFF. The CDR3 DNA reads as TGTGCCAGCCGGACAGGGGGTAATACTGAAAAACTGTTTTTT.

This clone came up once. CDR3 in amino acids: CASSQIPVARGNSPLHF. For the CDR3, the DNA is TGTGCCAGCAGCCAAATACCTGTAGCGAGGGGGAATTCACCCCTCCACTTT. V is TRBV3-1 (or the pseudogene TRBV3-2) and J is TRBJ1-6; D is perhaps TRBD1 (6 bases). V was shortened by 2 bases and J by 7 bases, with 18 bases between the two germline ends. The CDR3 covers 17 residues. Germline V gives CDR1 LGHDT, CDR2 YNNKEL (reference sequence).

The chain links TRBV4-2 to TRBJ2-3; no firm D call. This CDR3 spans 12 amino acids. V was clipped by 0 bases and J by 7 bases, with 5 bases between them. The V gene's germline CDR1 is LGHNA and CDR2 YNFKEQ. CDR3: CASSQDGNTQYF. CDR3 nucleotides: TGTGCCAGCAGCCAAGATGGCAATACGCAGTATTTT.

This clone appeared once. The CDR3 sequence: CASSETVAGGLQDEQYF. The CDR3 region has the DNA TGTGCCAGCAGCGAAACTGTAGCGGGGGGGCTTCAAGACGAGCAGTACTTC. This chain joins TRBV11-2 and TRBJ2-7; 11 bases align to TRBD2. The CDR3 extends over 17 amino acids. CDR1 and CDR2 from the germline V gene are SGHAT and FQNNGV. J lost 5 bases, V lost 5 bases, and 14 bases had no gene match.

The V and J genes are TRBV19 and TRBJ1-2; 8 nucleotides line up with TRBD1. The CDR3 totals 13 residues. In germline, CDR1 is LNHDA, CDR2 SQIVND (reference sequence). Unmatched junction bases numbered 5, after V lost 3 bases and J lost 8 bases. As DNA, the CDR3 is TGTGCCAGTAGTATCCGGGACAGGTTCGGCTACACCTTC. Encoded protein: CASSIRDRFGYTF. The variable domain in full, completed from reference TRBV19 and TRBJ1-2, reads DGGITQSPKYLFRKEGQNVTLSCEQNLNHDAMYWYRQDPGQGLRLIYYSQIVNDFQKGDIAEGYSVSREKKESFPLTVTSAQKNPTAFYLCASSIRDRFGYTFGSGTRLTVV.

The chain carries TRBV10-3 and TRBJ2-1, with D possibly being TRBD2 (6 bases). Per the germline V gene, CDR1 is ENHRY and CDR2 is SYGVKD. V was pared by 4 bases and J by 8 bases, with 9 bases between. There are 12 residues in the CDR3. The CDR3 nucleotides read TGTGCCATCAGTGGGAGGGAACATGAGCAGTTCTTC. This translates into CAISGREHEQFF.

A single count supports this clone. The V gene is TRBV4-1, the J gene TRBJ1-1; D possibly corresponds to TRBD1 (6 bases). The V end was cut by 3 bases, the J end by 4 bases, with 12 bases between. CDR3 length equals 14 residues. Germline values: CDR1 MGHRA, CDR2 YSYEKL. The CDR3 DNA sequence: TGCGCCAGCAGCCAGGGGGCAGGGGTCACTGAAGCTTTCTTT. Translation: CASSQGAGVTEAFF.

Regarding this clone: Other nucleotide sequences from this sample produce the same CDR3. The V gene is TRBV27, the J gene TRBJ1-5, with 9 bases that match TRBD1. This CDR3 is built from 14 residues. Germline CDR1 and CDR2: MNHEY and SMNVEV (reference sequence). The V and J ends lost 5 bases and 4 bases, in that order; junction bases with no gene match: 3. The CDR3 DNA reads as TGTGCCAGCAGTCTCGGACAGGGGAATCAGCCCCAGCATTTT. Its protein is CASSLGQGNQPQHF.

The rearrangement links TRBV9 to TRBJ2-3, with TRBD2 identical over 7 bases. This CDR3 comprises 15 residues. J lost 5 bases, V lost 4 bases, and 10 bases had no gene match. Per the germline V gene, CDR1 is SGDLS and CDR2 is YYNGEE. CDR3 amino acids: CASSPTSEYGDTQYF. The CDR3 DNA sequence: TGTGCCAGCAGCCCTACTAGCGAATATGGAGATACGCAGTATTTT.

The rearrangement joins TRBV19 to TRBJ2-3, with 9 nucleotides matching TRBD1. This CDR3 spans 15 amino acids. Germline CDR1 LNHDA, CDR2 SQIVND (reference sequence). Germline trimming cut 4 bases from V and 4 bases from J; bases unmatched to any gene: 6. The CDR3 is CASSRDRAVSDTQYF. Written as DNA, the CDR3 is TGTGCCAGTAGTAGGGACAGGGCGGTATCAGATACGCAGTATTTT.

CDR3 bases: TGCAGCGGTACAGGACAGGCTAACACTGAAGCTTTCTTT. Protein: CSGTGQANTEAFF. This chain links TRBV29-1 with TRBJ1-1; 7 positions agree with TRBD1. The CDR3 sequence is 13 residues long. With V trimmed by 7 bases and J by 2 bases, 7 bases remained unmatched. CDR1 is SQVTM, CDR2 ANQGSEA, per germline.

This chain links TRBV6-2 or TRBV6-3 with TRBJ1-1, with TRBD1 matching over 7 bases. CDR3 length: 15 amino acids. Germline lookup yields CDR1 MNHEY and CDR2 SVGEGT. Trimming at V came to 2 bases and at J to 0 bases, leaving 3 bases not matched to a gene. The CDR3 sequence: CASSYPTGLNTEAFF. DNA of the CDR3: TGTGCCAGCAGTTACCCGACAGGGCTGAACACTGAAGCTTTCTTT.

This rearrangement joins TRBV27 to TRBJ2-3, with TRBD2 matching over 11 bases. V trimming: 5 bases; J trimming: 7 bases; junction bases outside the gene matches: 8. CDR1 is MNHEY and CDR2 is SMNVEV in the germline V gene (reference sequence). This CDR3 region has 15 residues. DNA for the CDR3: TGTGCCAGCAGTCAGACGACTAGCGGGGAGAATACGCAGTATTTT. Its protein is CASSQTTSGENTQYF.

The chain couples TRBV5-6 to TRBJ1-1, with a possible D match to TRBD1 (5 bases). Germline CDR1 SGHDT, CDR2 YYEEEE. This CDR3 has 14 residues. Deletions cut 4 bases from V and 1 base from J, with 11 bases between. In nucleotides, the CDR3 is TGTGCCAGCAGCAAGGACGGGGGGAACACTGAAGCTTTCTTT. Protein sequence: CASSKDGGNTEAFF.

The chain joins TRBV7-6 to TRBJ2-1; D not certain. Germline V lookup: CDR1 SGHVS, CDR2 FNYEAQ. The CDR3 covers 15 residues. Trimming shortened V by 5 bases and J by 0 bases, and 11 bases separated the two germline ends. CDR3 loop: CASSPSRSSYNEQFF. CDR3 coding DNA: TGTGCCAGCAGCCCAAGCCGTAGCTCCTACAATGAGCAGTTCTTC.

The J gene is TRBJ2-7, the V gene TRBV4-1; 7 bases map to TRBD2. The CDR3 loop spans 17 amino acids. V lost 0 bases and J lost 3; bases outside the gene matches: 11. CDR1 and CDR2 (germline): MGHRA, YSYEKL. Written as DNA, the CDR3 is TGCGCCAGCAGCCAAGATTGGTCCCTAGCGGTACTCTACGAGCAGTACTTC. Amino acid sequence: CASSQDWSLAVLYEQYF.

The rearrangement uses TRBV29-1 and TRBJ2-7; D gene unclear. Per germline, CDR1 SQVTM and CDR2 ANQGSEA. CDR3 length: 14 residues. V was clipped by 5 bases and J by 0 bases, with 14 bases between them. CDR3 bases: TGCAGCGTTAGGCAGGCCCCCCTCTCCTACGAGCAGTACTTC. Amino acids: CSVRQAPLSYEQYF.